The 19 T cell receptor beta chains below come from one sample, sequenced in a study of blood T cell repertoires in COVID-19. Measured with immunoSEQ multiplex PCR; TCRdb has only the in-frame clones, and not every one. The table lists around 390,000 clones, just under 90% of them singletons. The specimen was PBMCs or T cells enriched from blood (not recorded which). These TCRs come from a woman between 45 and 65 years old who had recovered from COVID-19.

This chain connects TRBV5-6 to TRBJ1-3, with 7 bases identical to TRBD1. Losses at the gene ends were 4 bases for V and 6 bases for J; bases not matched to a gene: 7. CDR3 size: 14 residues. Germline CDR1 is SGHDT and CDR2 is YYEEEE. The CDR3 reads CASSLVGTENTIYF. The CDR3 DNA sequence: TGTGCCAGCAGCCTGGTAGGGACAGAAAACACCATATATTTT.

This clone occurred once. The chain is built from TRBV6-5 and TRBJ2-7; TRBD2 matches 7 bases. CDR3 length: 12 amino acids. J lost 5 bases, V lost 6 bases, and 4 bases had no gene match. Germline assignment: CDR1 MNHEY and CDR2 SVGAGI. The CDR3 DNA follows: TGTGCCAGCAGAAGGGGAGGGAACGAGCAGTACTTC. Residues: CASRRGGNEQYF.

The chain has TRBV2 and TRBJ1-4; D possibly corresponds to TRBD1 (6 bases). With 4 bases removed from V and 5 bases from J, the gap between germline ends came to 14 bases. This CDR3 comprises 15 residues. Looked up from germline, CDR1 is SNHLY and CDR2 is FYNNEI. CDR3 amino acids: CASSVNGQSNEKLFF. The DNA of the CDR3 is TGTGCCAGCAGTGTTAACGGACAGTCAAATGAAAAACTGTTTTTT. Complete variable domain (other parts from reference TRBV2 and TRBJ1-4): EPEVTQTPSHQVTQMGQEVILRCVPISNHLYFYWYRQILGQKVEFLVSFYNNEISEKSEIFDDQFSVERPDGSNFTLKIRSTKLEDSAMYFCASSVNGQSNEKLFFGSGTQLSVL.

The chain employs TRBV27 and TRBJ1-6; the D is unclear. The V gene's germline CDR1 is MNHEY and CDR2 SMNVEV (reference sequence). V was pared by 1 base and J by 8 bases, with 30 bases between. There are 21 residues in the CDR3. CDR3 nucleotides: TGTGCCAGCAGTTTATTTTCCTTCCCAGACATCCGGGGTGTAGAGGATTCACCCCTCCACTTT. Its protein product is CASSLFSFPDIRGVEDSPLHF.

The chain joins TRBV5-1 to TRBJ1-2; D might be TRBD1 (5 bases). The germline V and J ends were trimmed by 4 bases and 4 bases, with 20 bases remaining between them. Germline-derived CDR1 and CDR2 are SGHRS and YFSETQ. The CDR3 loop spans 16 amino acids. CDR3 in DNA: TGCGCCAGCAGCGCGGATATGGGGGGTTATCTCTATGGCTACACCTTC. Amino acid sequence: CASSADMGGYLYGYTF.

The chain couples TRBV27 to TRBJ2-6, with D unresolved. This CDR3 is built from 17 residues. V gave up 0 bases and J gave up 2 bases, with 11 bases separating them. Germline CDR1 reads MNHEY; CDR2 reads SMNVEV (reference sequence). This CDR3 is CASSLSWRGTGANVLTF. CDR3 coding DNA: TGTGCCAGCAGTTTATCGTGGAGAGGAACTGGGGCCAACGTCCTGACTTTC.

The chain uses TRBV7-2 and TRBJ1-2; a possible D gene is TRBD1 (5 bases). Deletions cut 5 bases from V and 5 bases from J, with 15 bases between. Germline V gene data show CDR1 as SGHTA and CDR2 as FQGNSA. This CDR3 has 14 residues. The CDR3 nucleotides read TGTGCCAGCAGCCCAACCCAGGGTACTTATGGCTACACCTTC. Encoded protein: CASSPTQGTYGYTF.

This chain joins TRBV5-8 and TRBJ1-4, with 7 bases that match TRBD1. The V and J ends lost 0 bases and 0 bases, in that order; junction bases with no gene match: 5. Germline V gene data show CDR1 as SGHTS and CDR2 as YDEGEE. The CDR3 runs to 17 residues. CDR3 sequence: CASSLGGGQTTNEKLFF. CDR3 bases: TGTGCCAGCAGCTTGGGAGGGGGCCAGACAACTAATGAAAAACTGTTTTTT.

This clone appeared a single time. The chain links TRBV5-4 to TRBJ1-2; D gene ambiguous. Germline V gene lookup returns CDR1 SGHNT and CDR2 YYREEE (reference sequence). This CDR3 contains 14 residues. Between the trimmed V and J ends, which lost 3 bases and 4 bases, there was a span of 13 bases. Written as DNA, the CDR3 is TGTGCCAGCAGCTCCCCGGGAGCTAGCTATGGCTACACCTTC. This sequence encodes CASSSPGASYGYTF.

The CDR3 loop reads CASSLALPGTAPFYEQYF. CDR3 coding DNA: TGTGCCAGCAGCTTAGCCTTACCCGGGACAGCCCCATTTTACGAGCAGTACTTC. The V gene is TRBV11-2, the J gene TRBJ2-7, with TRBD1 matching 7 bases. The V and J ends lost 1 base and 4 bases, in that order; junction bases with no gene match: 16. CDR1 and CDR2 (germline): SGHAT, FQNNGV. The CDR3 sequence is 18 residues long.

CDR3 region: CAWSAQLTTDRGTEAFF. The CDR3 coding sequence is TGTGCCTGGAGCGCTCAACTCACAACGGACAGGGGGACTGAAGCTTTCTTT. The genes are TRBV30 and TRBJ1-1, with 10 bases that match TRBD1. CDR1 and CDR2 from the germline V gene are GTSNPN and SVGIG (reference sequence). Germline trimming cut 3 bases from V and 5 bases from J; bases unmatched to any gene: 15. The CDR3 has 17 residues.

The J gene is TRBJ2-1, the V gene TRBV28, with TRBD1 matching 7 bases. The CDR3 extends over 17 amino acids. Germline V gives CDR1 MDHEN, CDR2 SYDVKM. The trim removed 6 bases at V and 4 bases at J, leaving 15 bases unmatched. This CDR3 reads CASRAKGAQRLYNEQFF. The CDR3 DNA is TGTGCCAGCAGGGCAAAGGGGGCCCAACGACTGTACAATGAGCAGTTCTTC.

This chain connects TRBV7-8 to TRBJ1-5; 7 positions agree with TRBD1. Germline V lookup: CDR1 SGHVS, CDR2 FQNEAQ. J gave up 0 bases and V 5 bases, and 10 bases lay outside the gene matches. This CDR3 is built from 17 residues. Here the CDR3 DNA reads TGTGCCAGCAGCCCCAGGACAGGCGATTTTAGCAATCAGCCCCAGCATTTT. Its translation is CASSPRTGDFSNQPQHF.

Here the CDR3 DNA reads TGTGCCAGCAGCCAATTACCACAGGGGGCCTACGAGCAGTACTTC. Translating gives CASSQLPQGAYEQYF. The genes are TRBV3-1 (or the pseudogene TRBV3-2) and TRBJ2-7; 8 bases map to TRBD1. J was trimmed by 2 bases and V by 2 bases; bases with no gene match: 5. CDR3 size: 15 residues. In germline, CDR1 is LGHDT, CDR2 YNNKEL (reference sequence).

The chain employs TRBV5-1 and TRBJ1-1; maybe TRBD1 (5 bases). The CDR3 consists of 17 residues. Per germline, CDR1 SGHRS and CDR2 YFSETQ. V was shortened by 0 bases and J by 4 bases, with 19 bases between the two germline ends. In DNA, the CDR3 is TGCGCCAGCAGCTTGGAAGGGGCCCCGTCGACCCCCACTGAAGCTTTCTTT. It encodes CASSLEGAPSTPTEAFF.

This clone appeared a few times. This chain links TRBV7-9 with TRBJ1-2; 10 nucleotides align to TRBD1. Trimming cost V 5 bases and J 2 bases; bases outside gene matches: 8. The CDR3 is made up of 16 amino acids. The germline V gene has CDR1 SEHNR and CDR2 FQNEAQ (reference sequence). The CDR3 region has the DNA TGTGCCAGCAGCGAGGCCGGGACAGGGGAAAACTATGGCTACACCTTC. Translating gives CASSEAGTGENYGYTF.

This chain joins TRBV4-1 and TRBJ1-5, with D perhaps matching TRBD1 (5 bases). The CDR3 has 16 residues. Germline lookup yields CDR1 MGHRA and CDR2 YSYEKL. The V end was cut by 1 base, the J end by 3 bases, with 13 bases between. The CDR3 DNA reads as TGCGCCAGCAGCCAAGTTCAGGGTACCCTCAATCAGCCCCAGCATTTT. Its translation is CASSQVQGTLNQPQHF.

This chain joins TRBV19 and TRBJ1-6; 8 positions agree with TRBD1. V gave up 6 bases and J gave up 8 bases; unmatched junction bases: 3. The CDR3 loop spans 13 amino acids. Germline V gives CDR1 LNHDA, CDR2 SQIVND (reference sequence). The CDR3 DNA is TGTGCCAGTAGGGGACAGGAATATTCACCCCTCCACTTT. It yields the protein CASRGQEYSPLHF.

The V call is TRBV5-4, the J call TRBJ2-6; maybe TRBD1 (6 bases). Trimming pared 4 bases from V and 4 bases from J, leaving 12 bases between. The CDR3 extends over 15 amino acids. The germline V gene encodes CDR1 SGHNT and CDR2 YYREEE (reference sequence). The CDR3 DNA sequence: TGTGCCAGCAGCACCGGGACACTGGGGGCCAACGTCCTGACTTTC. As protein: CASSTGTLGANVLTF.